A single sample is the source of the 14 T cell receptor beta chains below, sequenced in a study of human T cells and chemical hapten exposure. A single record per CDR3 protein comes from TCRdb applying MiXCR to the RACE reads. The sample lists some 42,000 distinct CDR3 sequences, around a tenth occurring once. The time point: patch test 2, 6 weeks after DPC sensitization. Indicated treatment: therapeutic diphenylcyclopropenone sensitization with weekly scalp DPC. The template was total RNA from unfractionated whole blood. Sequenced here: whole blood, sampled in connection with sensitization to the hapten diphenylcyclopropenone (DPC). The receptor source for this set is a woman under 40 with alopecia areata. Some clones in this sample may be carry-over from other donors' samples.

The sample holds many counts of this clonotype. The chain couples TRBV20-1 to TRBJ2-3; tentatively, D is TRBD2 (5 bases). In germline, CDR1 is DFQATT, CDR2 SNEGSKA (reference sequence). V lost 0 bases to trimming and J lost 4 bases, with 14 bases between them. The CDR3 totals 15 residues. The CDR3 coding sequence is TGCAGTGCTAGAGATGTTGAGGGTAGGCCAGATACGCAGTATTTT. Its translation is CSARDVEGRPDTQYF.

The table lists this clonotype with a few counts. The V call is TRBV4-3, the J call TRBJ2-4; D is unclear. This CDR3 is built from 18 residues. V was clipped by 0 bases and J by 0 bases, with 15 bases between them. The germline CDR1 and CDR2 sequences are LGHNA and YSLEER. CDR3 in amino acids: CASSQERKTLLAKNIQYF. Here the CDR3 DNA reads TGCGCCAGCAGCCAAGAGAGGAAAACTCTTCTAGCCAAAAACATTCAGTACTTC.

This sequence joins TRBV6-5 and TRBJ1-6; D is perhaps TRBD1 (5 bases). Deletions cut 5 bases from V and 6 bases from J, with 17 bases between. There are 16 residues in the CDR3. The germline gives CDR1 MNHEY, CDR2 SVGAGI. The CDR3 nucleotides are TGTGCCAGCAGTCTGGGGGATACGGGTTTTAATTCACCCCTCCACTTT. Translated: CASSLGDTGFNSPLHF.

The V call is TRBV19, the J call TRBJ1-1, with a tentative D call TRBD1 (6 bases). The CDR3 runs to 15 residues. Trimming took off 6 bases at V and 2 bases at J, with 16 bases between the two ends. Germline V lookup: CDR1 LNHDA, CDR2 SQIVND (reference sequence). CDR3 region: CASSLARTANTEAFF. The CDR3 region has the DNA TGTGCCAGTAGCTTAGCCCGGACAGCAAACACTGAAGCTTTCTTT.

Only a few counts were recorded for this clonotype. The chain links TRBV7-8 to TRBJ2-7; TRBD1 aligns across 8 bases. Germline-derived CDR1 and CDR2 are SGHVS and FQNEAQ. The CDR3 extends over 15 amino acids. V trimming: 7 bases; J trimming: 2 bases; junction bases outside the gene matches: 10. The CDR3 DNA reads as TGTGCCAGCAACCTCGGTCGACAGGGGACCTACGAGCAGTACTTC. Translated, it gives CASNLGRQGTYEQYF.

This clonotype has a count of ten or more. The chain carries TRBV20-1 and TRBJ2-7; the D gene could be TRBD1 or TRBD2 (6 bases each). V lost 3 bases and J lost 4, with 19 bases in between. The CDR3 totals 15 residues. Germline V lookup: CDR1 DFQATT, CDR2 SNEGSKA (reference sequence). The CDR3 loop reads CSASNRGQGKYEQYF. CDR3 coding DNA: TGCAGTGCTAGTAATCGGGGGCAAGGGAAATACGAGCAGTACTTC.

This clonotype was seen repeatedly, ten times or more. The rearrangement joins TRBV6-5 to TRBJ1-6; possibly TRBD1 for D (6 bases). V was shortened by 6 bases and J by 0 bases, with 15 bases between the two germline ends. Germline CDR1 reads MNHEY; CDR2 reads SVGAGI. This CDR3 comprises 17 residues. CDR3 loop: CASSPSWGLSYNSPLHF. CDR3 coding DNA: TGTGCCAGCAGCCCTTCCTGGGGGCTCTCCTATAATTCACCCCTCCACTTT.

This clonotype was observed many times. The V and J genes are TRBV5-4 and TRBJ1-2; D is unresolved. Between the trimmed V and J ends, which lost 5 bases and 2 bases, there was a span of 13 bases. Germline CDR1 is SGHNT and CDR2 is YYREEE (reference sequence). The CDR3 has 14 residues. The CDR3 here is CASRPGWGNYGYTF. The CDR3 DNA sequence: TGTGCCAGCAGGCCCGGATGGGGAAACTATGGCTACACCTTC. The whole variable domain, filled in from reference TRBV5-4 and TRBJ1-2, reads ETGVTQSPTHLIKTRGQQVTLRCSSQSGHNTVSWYQQALGQGPQFIFQYYREEENGRGNFPPRFSGLQFPNYSSELNVNALELDDSALYLCASRPGWGNYGYTFGSGTRLTVV.

This clonotype was seen a handful of times. The CDR3 DNA reads TGTGCCAGCAGTTCCTGGCGGGTAAACACCGGGGAGCTGTTTTTT. The encoded protein is CASSSWRVNTGELFF. The chain carries TRBV6-2 or TRBV6-3 and TRBJ2-2, with TRBD2 as a possible D gene (5 bases). The germline V gene has CDR1 MNHEY and CDR2 SVGEGT. There are 15 residues in the CDR3. V dropped 4 bases and J dropped 2 bases, with 11 bases sitting between them.

The chain is built from TRBV19 and TRBJ2-7; 8 positions match TRBD1. Trimming at V came to 2 bases and at J to 7 bases, leaving 1 base not matched to a gene. The CDR3 is 12 amino acids. CDR1 is LNHDA and CDR2 is SQIVND in the germline V gene (reference sequence). CDR3 sequence (DNA): TGTGCCAGTAGTATAAGGACAGGGGAGCAGTACTTC. Amino acids: CASSIRTGEQYF.

This clonotype has ten or more counts. The V and J genes are TRBV6-1 and TRBJ1-5; D is unresolved. This CDR3 is 14 amino acids long. Germline CDR1 is MNHNS and CDR2 is SASEGT. Between the trimmed V and J ends, which lost 6 bases and 2 bases, there was a span of 11 bases. In DNA form, the CDR3 reads TGTGCCAGCAGGGACTACACGGGCAATCAGCCCCAGCATTTT. It yields the protein CASRDYTGNQPQHF.

The chain carries TRBV11-2 and TRBJ2-2, with TRBD2 identical over 7 bases. The V gene's germline CDR1 is SGHAT and CDR2 FQNNGV. Trimming at V came to 5 bases and at J to 6 bases, leaving 9 bases not matched to a gene. The CDR3 sequence is 15 residues long. The CDR3: CASSPRGGGSGELFF. In DNA form, the CDR3 reads TGTGCCAGCAGCCCCCGGGGCGGGGGTTCCGGGGAGCTGTTTTTT.

This clonotype occurred a few times. The CDR3 coding sequence is TGTGCCAGCAGCTGGACAGGGGAGTATAATTCACCCCTCCACTTT. Encoded protein: CASSWTGEYNSPLHF. This rearrangement joins TRBV13 to TRBJ1-6; the match to TRBD1 covers 9 bases. The CDR3 is made up of 15 amino acids. Germline V CDR1 and CDR2: PRHDT, FYEKMQ (reference sequence). V dropped 4 bases and J dropped 4; count of bases not matched to a gene: 2.

A remark on this clonotype: A much larger clone differs from this one at a single base, so this may be a read error. The V call is TRBV20-1, the J call TRBJ2-1; tentatively, D is TRBD2 (7 bases). V was shortened by 5 bases and J by 5 bases, with 16 bases between the two germline ends. The CDR3 sequence is 14 residues long. Germline loops: CDR1 DFQATT, CDR2 SNEGSKA (reference sequence). CDR3 sequence: CSAASGTPNNEQFF. The CDR3 DNA follows: TGCAGTGCTGCGAGCGGGACACCAAACAATGAGCAGTTCTTC.